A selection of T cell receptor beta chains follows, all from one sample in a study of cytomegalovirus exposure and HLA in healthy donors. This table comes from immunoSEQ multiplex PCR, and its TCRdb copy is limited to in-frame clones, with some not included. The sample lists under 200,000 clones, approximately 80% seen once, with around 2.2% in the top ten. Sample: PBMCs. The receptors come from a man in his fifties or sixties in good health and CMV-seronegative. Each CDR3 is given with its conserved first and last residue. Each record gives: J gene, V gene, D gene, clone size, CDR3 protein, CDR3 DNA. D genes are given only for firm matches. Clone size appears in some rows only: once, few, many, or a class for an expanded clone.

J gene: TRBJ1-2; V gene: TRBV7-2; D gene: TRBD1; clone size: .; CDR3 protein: CASSLGAGTGFGGYTF; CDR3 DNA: TGTGCCAGCAGCTTAGGGGCCGGGACAGGGTTCGGTGGCTACACCTTC
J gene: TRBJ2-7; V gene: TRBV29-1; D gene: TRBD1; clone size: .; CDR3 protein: CSSGQGYEQYF; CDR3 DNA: TGCAGCTCGGGACAGGGCTACGAGCAGTACTTC
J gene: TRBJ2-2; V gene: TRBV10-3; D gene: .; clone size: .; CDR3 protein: CAISESQGGTGELFF; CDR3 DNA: TGTGCCATCAGTGAGTCGCAGGGCGGCACCGGGGAGCTGTTTTTT
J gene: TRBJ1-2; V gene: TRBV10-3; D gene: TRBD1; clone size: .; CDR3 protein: CAITRDRAVVGGYPF; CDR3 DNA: TGTGCCATCACCAGGGACAGGGCAGTGGTAGGGGGCTACCCCTTC
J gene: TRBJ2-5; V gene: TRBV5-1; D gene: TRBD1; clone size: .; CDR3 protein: CASSPQGAGEETQYF; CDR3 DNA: TGCGCCAGCAGCCCTCAGGGGGCCGGGGAAGAGACCCAGTACTTC
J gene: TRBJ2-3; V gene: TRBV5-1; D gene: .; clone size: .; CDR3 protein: CASSPGGDHLGTDTQYF; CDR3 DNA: TGCGCCAGCAGCCCCGGAGGGGACCATCTCGGCACAGATACGCAGTATTTT
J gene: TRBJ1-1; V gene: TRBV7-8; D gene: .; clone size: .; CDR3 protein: CASSLVSGNTEAFF; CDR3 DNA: TGTGCCAGCAGCTTAGTGTCCGGGAACACTGAAGCTTTCTTT
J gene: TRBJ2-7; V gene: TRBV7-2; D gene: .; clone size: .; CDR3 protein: CASSLVGQENYEQYF; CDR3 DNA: TGTGCCAGCAGCTTAGTGGGTCAGGAAAATTACGAGCAGTACTTC
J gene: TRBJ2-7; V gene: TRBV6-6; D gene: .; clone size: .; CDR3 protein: CASSYLFVQSSYEQYF; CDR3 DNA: TGTGCCAGCAGTTACTTATTTGTCCAGTCCTCCTACGAGCAGTACTTC
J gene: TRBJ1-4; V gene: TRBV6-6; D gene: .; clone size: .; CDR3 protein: CASSKRQVGANEKLFF; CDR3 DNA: TGTGCCAGCAGCAAAAGACAGGTCGGCGCTAATGAAAAACTGTTTTTT
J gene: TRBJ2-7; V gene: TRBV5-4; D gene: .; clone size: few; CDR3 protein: CASSPGHSYEQYF; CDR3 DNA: TGTGCCAGCAGCCCGGGTCACTCCTACGAGCAGTACTTC
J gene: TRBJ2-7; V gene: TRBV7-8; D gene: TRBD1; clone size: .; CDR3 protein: CASSLGQGDLYEQYF; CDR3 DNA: TGTGCCAGCAGCCTTGGACAGGGAGATCTCTACGAGCAGTACTTC
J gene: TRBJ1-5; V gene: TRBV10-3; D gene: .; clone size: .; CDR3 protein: CAISESLVTGSNQPQHF; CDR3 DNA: TGTGCCATCAGTGAGTCTCTGGTTACGGGGAGCAATCAGCCCCAGCATTTT
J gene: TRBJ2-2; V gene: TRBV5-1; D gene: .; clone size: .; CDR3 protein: CASSLSGRDTGELFF; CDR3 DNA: TGCGCCAGCAGCTTGTCCGGCAGGGACACCGGGGAGCTGTTTTTT
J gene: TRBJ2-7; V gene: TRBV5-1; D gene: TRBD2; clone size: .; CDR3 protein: CASSLGMSGGLSYEQYF; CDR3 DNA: TGCGCCAGCAGCTTGGGGATGAGCGGGGGCCTCTCCTACGAGCAGTACTTC
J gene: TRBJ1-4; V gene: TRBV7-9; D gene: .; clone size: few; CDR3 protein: CASRKEGKLFF; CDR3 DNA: TGTGCCAGCAGAAAAGAGGGAAAACTGTTTTTT
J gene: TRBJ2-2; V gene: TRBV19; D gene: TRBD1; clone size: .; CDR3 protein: CASRTDRGSAGELFF; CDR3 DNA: TGTGCCAGTAGGACCGACAGGGGCTCGGCCGGGGAGCTGTTTTTT
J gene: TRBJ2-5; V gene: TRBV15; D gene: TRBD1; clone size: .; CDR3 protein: CATSRVGTVETQYF; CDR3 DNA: TGTGCCACCAGCAGAGTTGGGACAGTGGAGACCCAGTACTTC
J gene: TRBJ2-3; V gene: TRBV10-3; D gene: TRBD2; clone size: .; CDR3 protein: CATGPGTSSDTQYF; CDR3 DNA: TGTGCCACGGGCCCCGGGACTAGCTCAGATACGCAGTATTTT
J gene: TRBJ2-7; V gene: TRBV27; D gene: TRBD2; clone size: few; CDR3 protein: CASSRNGREGAYEQYF; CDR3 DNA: TGTGCCAGCAGTAGAAACGGACGGGAGGGGGCCTACGAGCAGTACTTC
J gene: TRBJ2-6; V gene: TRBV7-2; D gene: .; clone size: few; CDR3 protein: CASSFAGNSGANVLTF; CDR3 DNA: TGTGCCAGCAGCTTCGCAGGGAACTCTGGGGCCAACGTCCTGACTTTC
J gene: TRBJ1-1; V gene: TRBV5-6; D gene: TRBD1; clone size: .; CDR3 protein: CASSGGQGAIEAFF; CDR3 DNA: TGTGCCAGCAGCGGGGGACAGGGGGCTATAGAAGCTTTCTTT